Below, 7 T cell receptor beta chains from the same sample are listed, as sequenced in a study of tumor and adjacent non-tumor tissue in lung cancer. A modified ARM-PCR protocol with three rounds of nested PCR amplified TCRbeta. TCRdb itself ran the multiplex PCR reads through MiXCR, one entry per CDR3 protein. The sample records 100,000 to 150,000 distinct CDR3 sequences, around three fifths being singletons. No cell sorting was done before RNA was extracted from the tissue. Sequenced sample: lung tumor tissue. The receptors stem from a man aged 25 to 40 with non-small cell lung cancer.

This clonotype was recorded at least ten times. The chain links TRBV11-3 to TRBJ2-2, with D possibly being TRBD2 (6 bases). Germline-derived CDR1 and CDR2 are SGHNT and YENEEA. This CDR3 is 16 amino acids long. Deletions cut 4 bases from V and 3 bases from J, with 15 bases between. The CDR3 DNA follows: TGTGCCAGCAGCTCCCGGGGCAGACTAGACACCGGGGAGCTGTTTTTT. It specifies CASSSRGRLDTGELFF.

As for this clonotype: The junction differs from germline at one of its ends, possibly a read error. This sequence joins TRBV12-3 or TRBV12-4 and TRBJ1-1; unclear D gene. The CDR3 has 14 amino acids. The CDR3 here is CASSLVSVDTESFF. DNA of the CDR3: TGTGCCAGCAGTTTAGTGTCAGTAGACACTGAATCTTTCTTT.

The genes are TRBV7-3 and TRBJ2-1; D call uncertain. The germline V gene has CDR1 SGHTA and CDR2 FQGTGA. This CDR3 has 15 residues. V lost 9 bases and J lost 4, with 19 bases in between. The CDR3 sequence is CASSTSANPYNEQFF. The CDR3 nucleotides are TGTGCCAGTAGCACCTCCGCTAATCCATACAATGAGCAGTTCTTC.

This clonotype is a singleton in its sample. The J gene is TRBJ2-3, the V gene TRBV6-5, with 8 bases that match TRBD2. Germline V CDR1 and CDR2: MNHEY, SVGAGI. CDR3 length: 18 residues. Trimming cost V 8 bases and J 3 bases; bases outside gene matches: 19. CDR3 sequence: CASQPGLEGGRSTDTQYF. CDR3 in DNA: TGTGCCAGCCAACCGGGACTAGAGGGGGGGCGCAGTACAGATACGCAGTATTTT.

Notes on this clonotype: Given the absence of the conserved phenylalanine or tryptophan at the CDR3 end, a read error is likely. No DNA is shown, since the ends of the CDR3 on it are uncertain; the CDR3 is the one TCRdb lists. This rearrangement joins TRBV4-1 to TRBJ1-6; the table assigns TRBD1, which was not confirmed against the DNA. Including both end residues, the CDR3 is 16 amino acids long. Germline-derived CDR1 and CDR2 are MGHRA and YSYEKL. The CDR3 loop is CASSQEQGTLNSPPHS.

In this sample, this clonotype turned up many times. This chain's CDR3 is CASSLDHGQQNIQYF. The CDR3 DNA follows: TGTGCCAGCAGTCTAGATCATGGACAGCAAAACATTCAGTACTTC. V gene TRBV12-3 or TRBV12-4 combines with J gene TRBJ2-4, with D maybe TRBD1 (6 bases). There are 15 residues in the CDR3. V lost 5 bases, J lost 5 bases, and 16 bases lay in between.

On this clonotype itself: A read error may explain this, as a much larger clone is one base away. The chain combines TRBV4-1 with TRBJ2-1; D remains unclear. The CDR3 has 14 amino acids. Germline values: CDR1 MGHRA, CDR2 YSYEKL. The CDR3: CANSQDRVVNEQFF. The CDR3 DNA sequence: TGCGCCAACAGCCAAGATCGGGTAGTAAATGAGCAGTTCTTC.